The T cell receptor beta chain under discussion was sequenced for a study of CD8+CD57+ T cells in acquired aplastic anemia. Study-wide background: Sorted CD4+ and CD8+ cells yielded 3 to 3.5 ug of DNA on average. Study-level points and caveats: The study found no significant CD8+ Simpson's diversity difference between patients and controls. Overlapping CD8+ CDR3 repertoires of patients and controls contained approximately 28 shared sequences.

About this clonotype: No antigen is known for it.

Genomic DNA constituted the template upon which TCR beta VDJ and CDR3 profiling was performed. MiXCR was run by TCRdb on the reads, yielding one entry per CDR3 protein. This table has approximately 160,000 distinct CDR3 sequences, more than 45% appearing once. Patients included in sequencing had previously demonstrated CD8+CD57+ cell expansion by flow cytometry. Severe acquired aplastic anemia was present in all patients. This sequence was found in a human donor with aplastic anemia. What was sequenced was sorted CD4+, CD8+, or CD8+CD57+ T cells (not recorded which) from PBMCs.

CDR3 sequence reads: CAIGTGISGANVLTF. The CDR3 DNA is TGTGCCATCGGGACAGGGATCTCTGGGGCCAACGTCCTGACTTTC. The chain employs TRBV10-3 and TRBJ2-6, with TRBD1 matching over 9 bases. The junction had 2 bases not matched to a gene; V was cut back by 8 bases and J by 0 bases. The CDR3 is 15 amino acids. Germline V CDR1 and CDR2: ENHRY, SYGVKD.